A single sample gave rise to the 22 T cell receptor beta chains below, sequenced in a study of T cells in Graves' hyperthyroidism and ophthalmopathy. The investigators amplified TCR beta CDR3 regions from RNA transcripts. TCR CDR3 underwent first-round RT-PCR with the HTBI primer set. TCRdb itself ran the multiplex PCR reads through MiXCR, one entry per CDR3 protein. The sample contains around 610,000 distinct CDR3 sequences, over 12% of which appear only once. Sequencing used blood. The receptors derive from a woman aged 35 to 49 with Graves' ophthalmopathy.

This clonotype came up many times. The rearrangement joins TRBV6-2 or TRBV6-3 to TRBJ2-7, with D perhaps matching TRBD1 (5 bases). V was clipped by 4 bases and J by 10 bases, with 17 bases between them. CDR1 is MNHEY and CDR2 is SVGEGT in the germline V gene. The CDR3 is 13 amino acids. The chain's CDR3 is CASSWGYGSSQYF. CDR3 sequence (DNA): TGTGCCAGCAGTTGGGGCTACGGGTCGTCCCAGTACTTC.

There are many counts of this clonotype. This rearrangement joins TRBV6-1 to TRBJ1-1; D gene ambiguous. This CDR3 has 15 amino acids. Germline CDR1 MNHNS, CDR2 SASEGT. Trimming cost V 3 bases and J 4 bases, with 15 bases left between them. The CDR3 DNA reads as TGTGCCAGCAGTGACCCCGGGGTTTCGACCACTGAAGCTTTCTTT. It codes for CASSDPGVSTTEAFF.

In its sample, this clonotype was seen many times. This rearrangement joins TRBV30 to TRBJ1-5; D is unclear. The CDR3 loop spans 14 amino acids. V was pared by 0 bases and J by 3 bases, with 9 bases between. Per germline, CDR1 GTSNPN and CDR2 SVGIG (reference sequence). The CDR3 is CAWSVRGINQPQHF. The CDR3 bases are TGTGCCTGGAGTGTTCGCGGAATCAATCAGCCCCAGCATTTT. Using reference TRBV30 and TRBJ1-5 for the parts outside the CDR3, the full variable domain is SQTIHQWPATLVQPVGSPLSLECTVEGTSNPNLYWYRQAAGRGLQLLFYSVGIGQISSEVPQNLSASRPQDRQFILSSKKLLLSDSGFYLCAWSVRGINQPQHFGDGTRLSIL.

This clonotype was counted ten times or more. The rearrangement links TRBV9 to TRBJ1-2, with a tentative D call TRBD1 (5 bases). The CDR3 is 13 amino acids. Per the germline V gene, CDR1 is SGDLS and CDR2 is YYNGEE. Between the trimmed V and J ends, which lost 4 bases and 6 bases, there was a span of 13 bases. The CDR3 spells CASSPGTVNGYTF. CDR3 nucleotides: TGTGCCAGCAGCCCGGGGACCGTTAATGGCTACACCTTC. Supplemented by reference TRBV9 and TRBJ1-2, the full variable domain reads DSGVTQTPKHLITATGQRVTLRCSPRSGDLSVYWYQQSLDQGLQFLIQYYNGEERAKGNILERFSAQQFPDLHSELNLSSLELGDSALYFCASSPGTVNGYTFGSGTRLTVV.

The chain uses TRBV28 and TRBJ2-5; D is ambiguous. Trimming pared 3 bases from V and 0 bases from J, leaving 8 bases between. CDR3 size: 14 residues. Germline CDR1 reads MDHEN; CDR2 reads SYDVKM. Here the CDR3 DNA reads TGTGCCAGCAGTTTCTCCCCGTACCAAGAGACCCAGTACTTC. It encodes CASSFSPYQETQYF.

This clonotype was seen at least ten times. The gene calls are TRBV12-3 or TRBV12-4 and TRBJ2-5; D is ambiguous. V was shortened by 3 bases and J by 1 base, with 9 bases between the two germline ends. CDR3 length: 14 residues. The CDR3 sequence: CASSLMTPQETQYF. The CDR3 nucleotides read TGTGCCAGCAGTTTGATGACACCCCAAGAGACCCAGTACTTC.

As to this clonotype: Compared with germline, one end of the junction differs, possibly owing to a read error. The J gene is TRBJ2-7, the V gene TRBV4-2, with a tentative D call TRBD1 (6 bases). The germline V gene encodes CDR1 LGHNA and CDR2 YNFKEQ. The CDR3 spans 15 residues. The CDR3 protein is CASSKDRDTYFEQYF. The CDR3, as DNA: TGTGCCAGCAGCAAAGACCGGGACACGTATTTCGAGCAGTACTTC.

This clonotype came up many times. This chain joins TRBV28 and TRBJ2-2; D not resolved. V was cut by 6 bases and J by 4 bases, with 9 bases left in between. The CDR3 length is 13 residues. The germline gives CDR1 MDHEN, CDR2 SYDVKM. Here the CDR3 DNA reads TGTGCCAGCAGCAGCCCAGGCACCGGGGAGCTGTTTTTT. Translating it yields CASSSPGTGELFF. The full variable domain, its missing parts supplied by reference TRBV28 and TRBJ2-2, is DVKVTQSSRYLVKRTGEKVFLECVQDMDHENMFWYRQDPGLGLRLIYFSYDVKMKEKGDIPEGYSVSREKKERFSLILESASTNQTSMYLCASSSPGTGELFFGEGSRLTVL.

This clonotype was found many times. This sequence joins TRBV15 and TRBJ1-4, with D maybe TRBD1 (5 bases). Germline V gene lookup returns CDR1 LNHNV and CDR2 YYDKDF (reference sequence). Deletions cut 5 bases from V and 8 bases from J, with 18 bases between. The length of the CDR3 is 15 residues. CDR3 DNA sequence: TGTGCCACCAGCGAAACCCCAGGGAAGAGCGAAAAACTGTTTTTT. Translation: CATSETPGKSEKLFF.

The CDR3, as DNA: TGTGCCAGCAGCTGGGGGACTTTAAACTACGAGCAGTACTTC. The encoded protein is CASSWGTLNYEQYF. The rearrangement uses TRBV7-6 and TRBJ2-7; TRBD2 is a possible D gene (6 bases). The CDR3 has 14 residues. Germline V gene data show CDR1 as SGHVS and CDR2 as FNYEAQ. V lost 4 bases, J lost 3 bases, and 13 bases lay in between.

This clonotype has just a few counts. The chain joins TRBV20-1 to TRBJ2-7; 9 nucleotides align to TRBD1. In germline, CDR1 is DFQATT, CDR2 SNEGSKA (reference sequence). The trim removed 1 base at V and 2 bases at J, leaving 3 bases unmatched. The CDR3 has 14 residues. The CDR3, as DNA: TGCAGTGCTAGAGGACAGGGGGTTACCTACGAGCAGTACTTC. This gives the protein CSARGQGVTYEQYF.

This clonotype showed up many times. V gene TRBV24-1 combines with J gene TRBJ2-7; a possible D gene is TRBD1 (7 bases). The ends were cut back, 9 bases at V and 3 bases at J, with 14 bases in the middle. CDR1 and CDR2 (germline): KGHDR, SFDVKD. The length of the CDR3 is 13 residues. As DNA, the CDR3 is TGTGCCACCGCGGGACAGAATTACTACGAGCAGTACTTC. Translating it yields CATAGQNYYEQYF.

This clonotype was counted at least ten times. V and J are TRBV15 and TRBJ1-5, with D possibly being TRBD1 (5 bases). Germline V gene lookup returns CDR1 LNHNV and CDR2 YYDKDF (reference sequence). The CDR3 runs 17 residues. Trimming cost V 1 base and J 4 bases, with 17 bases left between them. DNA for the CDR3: TGTGCCACCAGCAGAGCGGGCAGGGAAGGCCCTAATCAGCCCCAGCATTTT. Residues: CATSRAGREGPNQPQHF. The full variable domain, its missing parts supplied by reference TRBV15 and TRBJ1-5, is DAMVIQNPRYQVTQFGKPVTLSCSQTLNHNVMYWYQQKSSQAPKLLFHYYDKDFNNEADTPDNFQSRRPNTSFCFLDIRSPGLGDTAMYLCATSRAGREGPNQPQHFGDGTRLSIL.

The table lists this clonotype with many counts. CDR3 nucleotide sequence: TGTGCCAGCAGTTTCGCCCTGGACAGGGCGAACTATGGCTACACCTTC. Protein: CASSFALDRANYGYTF. The V gene is TRBV6-5, the J gene TRBJ1-2; 8 bases align to TRBD1. J gave up 2 bases and V 4 bases, and 9 bases lay outside the gene matches. In germline, CDR1 is MNHEY, CDR2 SVGAGI. This CDR3 has 16 residues.

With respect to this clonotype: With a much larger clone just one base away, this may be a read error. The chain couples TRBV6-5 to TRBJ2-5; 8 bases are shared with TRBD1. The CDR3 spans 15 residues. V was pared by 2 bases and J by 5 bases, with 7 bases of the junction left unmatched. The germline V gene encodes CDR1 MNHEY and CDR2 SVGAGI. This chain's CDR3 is CASSYGAGGFETQYF. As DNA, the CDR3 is TGTGCCAGCAGTTACGGGGCAGGGGGCTTCGAGACCCAGTACTTC.

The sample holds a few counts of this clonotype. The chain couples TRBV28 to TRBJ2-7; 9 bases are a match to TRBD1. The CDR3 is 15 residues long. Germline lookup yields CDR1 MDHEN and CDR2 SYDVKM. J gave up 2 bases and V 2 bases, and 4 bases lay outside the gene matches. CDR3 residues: CASSLPTGGAYEQYF. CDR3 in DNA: TGTGCCAGCAGTTTACCGACAGGGGGGGCCTACGAGCAGTACTTC.

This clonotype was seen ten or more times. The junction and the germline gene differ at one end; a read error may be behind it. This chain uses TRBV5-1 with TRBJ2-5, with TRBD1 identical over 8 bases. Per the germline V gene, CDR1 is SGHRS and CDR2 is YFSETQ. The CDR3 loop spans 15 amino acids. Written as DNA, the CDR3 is TGTGCCAGCAGTTTAGGGCAGGGGGCGCGGGAGACCCAGTACTTC. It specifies CASSLGQGARETQYF.

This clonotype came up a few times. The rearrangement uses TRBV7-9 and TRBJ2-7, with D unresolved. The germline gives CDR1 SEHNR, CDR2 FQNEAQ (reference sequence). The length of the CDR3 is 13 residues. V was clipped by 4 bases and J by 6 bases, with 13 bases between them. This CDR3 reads CASSSTATGEQYF. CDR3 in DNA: TGTGCCAGCAGCTCAACGGCGACGGGCGAGCAGTACTTC. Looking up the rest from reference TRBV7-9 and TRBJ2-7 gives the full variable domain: DTGVSQNPRHKITKRGQNVTFRCDPISEHNRLYWYRQTLGQGPEFLTYFQNEAQLEKSRLLSDRFSAERPKGSFSTLEIQRTEQGDSAMYLCASSSTATGEQYFGPGTRLTVT.

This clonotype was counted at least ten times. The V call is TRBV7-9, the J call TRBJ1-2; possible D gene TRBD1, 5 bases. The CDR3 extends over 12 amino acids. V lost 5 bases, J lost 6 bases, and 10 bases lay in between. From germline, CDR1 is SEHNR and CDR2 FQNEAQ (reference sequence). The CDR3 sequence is CASSPGGDGYTF. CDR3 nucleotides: TGTGCCAGCAGCCCCGGGGGGGATGGCTACACCTTC.

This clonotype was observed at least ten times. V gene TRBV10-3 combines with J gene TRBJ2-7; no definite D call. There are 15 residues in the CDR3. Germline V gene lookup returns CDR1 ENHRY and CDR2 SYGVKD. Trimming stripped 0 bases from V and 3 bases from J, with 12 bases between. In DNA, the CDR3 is TGTGCCATCAGTGAGTCTTTGCAGTGGAACTACGAGCAGTACTTC. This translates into CAISESLQWNYEQYF.

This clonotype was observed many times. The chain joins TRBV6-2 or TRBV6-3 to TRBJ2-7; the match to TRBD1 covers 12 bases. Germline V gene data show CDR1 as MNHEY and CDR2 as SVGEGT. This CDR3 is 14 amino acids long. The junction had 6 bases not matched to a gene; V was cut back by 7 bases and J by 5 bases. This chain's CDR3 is CASNPGTGGHEQYF. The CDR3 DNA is TGTGCCAGCAACCCGGGGACAGGGGGCCACGAGCAGTACTTC.

CDR3 DNA: TGTGCCAGCAGCCAGCGGGGAAACACCGGGGAGCTGTTTTTT. Translating gives CASSQRGNTGELFF. The chain has TRBV12-3 or TRBV12-4 and TRBJ2-2, with 7 positions matching TRBD2. This CDR3 is 14 amino acids long. Losses at the gene ends were 6 bases for V and 2 bases for J; bases not matched to a gene: 3.